The clone carrying this T cell receptor (beta chain) was recorded only once. Using immunoSEQ multiplex PCR, the repertoire was profiled, and TCRdb retains in-frame clones only, with some absent. The table has more than 90,000 clones, 90% to 96% seen once. This CDR3 region has 12 residues. V lost 4 bases and J 5 bases, leaving 7 bases between the germline ends. Germline loops: CDR1 SNHLY, CDR2 FYNNEI. The data originate from a study of technical replicates of blood from a handful of donors. The sequence was collected from a human donor in good health. This chain joins TRBV2 and TRBJ2-3; D gene uncertain. Sequencing was carried out using T cells isolated from PBMCs. CDR3: CASSGGGDTQYF. The CDR3 region has the DNA TGTGCCAGCAGTGGCGGTGGAGATACGCAGTATTTT. Variable domain in full (rest from reference TRBV2 and TRBJ2-3): EPEVTQTPSHQVTQMGQEVILRCVPISNHLYFYWYRQILGQKVEFLVSFYNNEISEKSEIFDDQFSVERPDGSNFTLKIRSTKLEDSAMYFCASSGGGDTQYFGPGTRLTVL.